The 4 T cell receptor beta chains below were found in one sample sequenced in a study of blood T cells in healthy people across ages (dated by TCRdb to between 2014 and 2017). The method behind the library was 5' RACE. Sequencing used an Illumina HiSeq 2500. A second roughly 6 to 11 cycle PCR used a sample-barcoded 5' primer and a J-beta primer mix. TCRdb reworked the public reads: Q25 trimming with fastp, MiXCR clone assembly, productive beta chains retained. Every distinct CDR3 protein forms one entry, paired with its most common genes and DNA. The sample has about 1,800,000 distinct CDR3 sequences on record, 28% of them singletons. Less than 9.5% of the sample is taken by the ten largest. Sequencing used blood. The source of these receptors is a woman aged 25 to 45 in good health.

The gene calls are TRBV20-1 and TRBJ2-1; perhaps TRBD2 as D (7 bases). The CDR3 runs 14 residues. Trimming took 5 bases from V and 2 from J, leaving 13 bases between them. Germline assignment: CDR1 DFQATT and CDR2 SNEGSKA (reference sequence). The CDR3 region is CSAAAGAPYNEQFF. CDR3 DNA sequence: TGCAGTGCTGCGGCGGGGGCCCCCTACAATGAGCAGTTCTTC.

This clonotype was found a few times. V is TRBV20-1 and J is TRBJ2-7, with 9 positions matching TRBD1. Germline V gene sequence: CDR1 DFQATT, CDR2 SNEGSKA (reference sequence). V trimming: 3 bases; J trimming: 5 bases; junction bases outside the gene matches: 11. The CDR3 totals 15 residues. The CDR3 DNA is TGCAGTGCTAGGGCAGGACAGGGGATTTCTGACGAGCAGTACTTC. Translation: CSARAGQGISDEQYF.

The chain links TRBV5-6 to TRBJ1-1, with 8 bases lining up with TRBD1. After removal of 4 bases from V and 3 bases from J, the junction contained 8 bases not matched to a gene. Germline V gene sequence: CDR1 SGHDT, CDR2 YYEEEE. This CDR3 has 15 residues. In nucleotides, the CDR3 is TGTGCCAGCAGCATTCTGGACAGGGAGGACACTGAAGCTTTCTTT. It yields the protein CASSILDREDTEAFF.

The genes are TRBV20-1 and TRBJ2-1, with D perhaps TRBD2 (6 bases). The germline V and J ends were trimmed by 3 bases and 9 bases, with 15 bases remaining between them. Looked up from germline, CDR1 is DFQATT and CDR2 is SNEGSKA (reference sequence). The CDR3 runs to 13 residues. CDR3 protein: CSASYPSRGEQFF. The CDR3 nucleotides read TGCAGTGCTAGTTATCCTTCGCGGGGTGAGCAGTTCTTC.